The 26 T cell receptor beta chains listed next were all sequenced from one sample in a study of shared clonotypes between healthy human individuals. Produced via immunoSEQ multiplex PCR; TCRdb's table is partial and in-frame only. The sample consists of around 1.1 million clones, roughly 80% of them appearing once. Sequences were obtained from memory CD4+ T cells from PBMCs. Documented subset: CD45RA-negative fraction. These receptors originate from a man aged 18 to 29 in good health. Some clones in this sample may be carry-over from other donors' samples.

The V call is TRBV12-5, the J call TRBJ2-3; 7 bases map to TRBD2. CDR1 and CDR2 from the germline V gene are LGHNT and FRNRAP. The CDR3 totals 15 residues. V was clipped by 2 bases and J by 4 bases; unmatched bases: 6. The CDR3 reads CASGLSGGVADTQYF. The CDR3 DNA is TGTGCTAGTGGTTTGTCGGGGGGAGTCGCAGATACGCAGTATTTT.

This clone was seen a single time. V is TRBV28 and J is TRBJ1-2; TRBD1 matches 11 bases. Unmatched junction bases numbered 11, after V lost 4 bases and J lost 4 bases. CDR3 length: 17 residues. Looked up from germline, CDR1 is MDHEN and CDR2 is SYDVKM. DNA for the CDR3: TGTGCCAGCAGTTCTGCCGGGACAGGGGGGACTGTCTATGGCTACACCTTC. The encoded protein is CASSSAGTGGTVYGYTF.

J is TRBJ2-1 and V is TRBV7-9; D not certain. Germline V gene sequence: CDR1 SEHNR, CDR2 FQNEAQ (reference sequence). The V end was cut by 3 bases, the J end by 7 bases, with 19 bases between. CDR3 size: 16 residues. This CDR3 reads CASSFAARLGGNEQFF. The DNA of the CDR3 is TGTGCCAGCAGCTTCGCTGCTCGGCTCGGTGGGAATGAGCAGTTCTTC.

The CDR3 DNA reads as TGTGCCAGCAGCTTCCGGGAGCCCAAAAACATTCAGTACTTC. Protein sequence: CASSFREPKNIQYF. The V call is TRBV7-2, the J call TRBJ2-4; D may be TRBD2 (6 bases). Germline V lookup: CDR1 SGHTA, CDR2 FQGNSA. CDR3 length equals 14 residues. V was trimmed by 3 bases and J by 2 bases, leaving 8 bases between them.

Concerning this clone itself: One end of the junction does not line up with germline, which may come from a read error. CDR3 nucleotide sequence: TGTGCCAGCTCCCCACGGATTCCAGGACAGGGGGCGACTGGAGGCTACACCTTC. Translated: CASSPRIPGQGATGGYTF. The rearrangement links TRBV18 to TRBJ1-2; 11 bases are a match to TRBD1. Germline assignment: CDR1 KGHSH and CDR2 LQKENI. This CDR3 has 18 residues.

V and J are TRBV14 and TRBJ2-7; D is unclear. The CDR3 loop spans 13 amino acids. Germline values: CDR1 SGHDN, CDR2 FVKESK. V was cut by 4 bases and J by 6 bases, with 13 bases left in between. The CDR3 spells CASSRLLSREQYF. CDR3 DNA: TGTGCCAGCAGCCGCCTGTTATCGCGCGAGCAGTACTTC.

The chain's CDR3 is CASRMDRNYGYTF. The CDR3 bases are TGTGCCAGCAGGATGGACAGAAACTATGGCTACACCTTC. V gene TRBV28 combines with J gene TRBJ1-2; maybe TRBD1 (6 bases). Germline CDR1 and CDR2: MDHEN and SYDVKM. The CDR3 loop spans 13 amino acids. Trimming cost V 6 bases and J 2 bases, with 10 bases left between them.

The rearrangement uses TRBV5-1 and TRBJ2-3; the D gene is possibly TRBD2 (5 bases). V shed 5 bases and J shed 1 base, with 14 bases lying between them. CDR3 length equals 15 residues. Germline V lookup: CDR1 SGHRS, CDR2 YFSETQ. The CDR3 here is CASSGTLRGTDTQYF. The CDR3 DNA follows: TGCGCCAGCAGTGGAACTTTGCGGGGCACAGATACGCAGTATTTT.

The rearrangement joins TRBV5-4 to TRBJ2-1; TRBD2 matches at 9 bases. The junction had 4 bases not matched to a gene; V was cut back by 3 bases and J by 6 bases. CDR1 is SGHNT, CDR2 YYREEE, per germline (reference sequence). CDR3 length equals 14 residues. The CDR3 protein is CASSSGLARNEQFF. For the CDR3, the DNA is TGTGCCAGCAGCTCGGGACTAGCCCGCAATGAGCAGTTCTTC.

The chain uses TRBV15 and TRBJ1-4, with unresolved D. This CDR3 has 14 residues. The germline V gene encodes CDR1 LNHNV and CDR2 YYDKDF (reference sequence). Deletions cut 0 bases from V and 4 bases from J, with 6 bases between. The CDR3 loop reads CATSRDVYNEKLFF. CDR3 coding DNA: TGTGCCACCAGCAGAGATGTATATAATGAAAAACTGTTTTTT.

As DNA, the CDR3 is TGTGCCAGCTGGCCGGGACCTTTTTCCTACGAGCAGTACTTC. As protein: CASWPGPFSYEQYF. The chain is built from TRBV5-6 and TRBJ2-7, with D perhaps being TRBD1 or TRBD2 (5 bases each). There are 14 residues in the CDR3. V was clipped by 7 bases and J by 1 base, with 15 bases between them. Germline V gene lookup returns CDR1 SGHDT and CDR2 YYEEEE.

The J gene is TRBJ2-3, the V gene TRBV7-2; 8 nucleotides align to TRBD2. Trimming took 4 bases from V and 5 from J; bases not matched to a gene: 11. Germline V lookup: CDR1 SGHTA, CDR2 FQGNSA. The CDR3 runs 16 residues. The CDR3 region is CASSSRTGGAQDTQYF. Here the CDR3 DNA reads TGTGCCAGCAGCTCGAGGACGGGGGGGGCGCAAGATACGCAGTATTTT.

The chain joins TRBV6-1 to TRBJ2-3; the match to TRBD1 covers 7 bases. J was trimmed by 0 bases and V by 6 bases; bases with no gene match: 3. Germline V gene sequence: CDR1 MNHNS, CDR2 SASEGT. This CDR3 is 14 amino acids long. The CDR3 reads CASRPTGSTDTQYF. The DNA of the CDR3 is TGTGCCAGCAGGCCGACAGGGAGCACAGATACGCAGTATTTT.

The J gene is TRBJ1-2, the V gene TRBV9; unclear D gene. In germline, CDR1 is SGDLS, CDR2 YYNGEE. V lost 4 bases and J 8 bases, leaving 21 bases between the germline ends. The CDR3 is made up of 15 amino acids. The CDR3 loop reads CASSPSPAAFDGYTF. CDR3 bases: TGTGCCAGCAGCCCCAGCCCCGCGGCCTTCGACGGCTACACCTTC.

The genes are TRBV30 and TRBJ1-1, with D possibly TRBD1 on 5 matching bases. Germline V gene data show CDR1 as GTSNPN and CDR2 as SVGIG (reference sequence). The CDR3 is 13 residues long. Trimming removed 3 bases at V and 1 base at J, with 9 bases between. The CDR3 DNA sequence: TGTGCCTGGAGGGGGCCGGGGAACACTGAAGCTTTCTTT. Encoded protein: CAWRGPGNTEAFF. Variable domain in full (rest from reference TRBV30 and TRBJ1-1): SQTIHQWPATLVQPVGSPLSLECTVEGTSNPNLYWYRQAAGRGLQLLFYSVGIGQISSEVPQNLSASRPQDRQFILSSKKLLLSDSGFYLCAWRGPGNTEAFFGQGTRLTVV.

The chain uses TRBV4-2 and TRBJ2-7, with D perhaps TRBD1 or TRBD2 (5 bases each). Trimming stripped 4 bases from V and 6 bases from J, with 16 bases between. This CDR3 contains 14 residues. Germline loops: CDR1 LGHNA, CDR2 YNFKEQ. CDR3 sequence (DNA): TGTGCCAGCAGCCGGACAACGGCGGCGGGCGAGCAGTACTTC. Translation gives CASSRTTAAGEQYF.

A remark on this clone: A far larger clone lies a single base away; this is likely a read error. Different DNA sequences within this sample yield the same CDR3. The chain employs TRBV7-2 and TRBJ2-2; D is undetermined. The V gene's germline CDR1 is SGHTA and CDR2 FQGNSA. Trimming removed 2 bases at V and 2 bases at J, with 3 bases between. CDR3 size: 13 residues. In DNA, the CDR3 is TGTGCCAGCAGCTTACTTAACACCGGGGAGCTGTTTTTT. It translates to CASSLLNTGELFF. Full variable domain (missing parts from reference TRBV7-2 and TRBJ2-2): GAGVSQSPSNKVTEKGKDVELRCDPISGHTALYWYRQSLGQGLEFLIYFQGNSAPDKSGLPSDRFSAERTGGSVSTLTIQRTQQEDSAVYLCASSLLNTGELFFGEGSRLTVL.

The chain has TRBV2 and TRBJ2-7; D is perhaps TRBD1 (8 bases). Germline assignment: CDR1 SNHLY and CDR2 FYNNEI. CDR3 length: 13 amino acids. V was clipped by 11 bases and J by 2 bases, with 16 bases between them. In nucleotides, the CDR3 is TGTGCCGGAGCGGGACAGGCCCCCTACGAGCAGTACTTC. Its translation is CAGAGQAPYEQYF. Using reference TRBV2 and TRBJ2-7 for the parts outside the CDR3, the full variable domain is EPEVTQTPSHQVTQMGQEVILRCVPISNHLYFYWYRQILGQKVEFLVSFYNNEISEKSEIFDDQFSVERPDGSNFTLKIRSTKLEDSAMYFCAGAGQAPYEQYFGPGTRLTVT.

The chain links TRBV25-1 to TRBJ2-7; a possible D gene is TRBD2 (5 bases). V was clipped by 4 bases and J by 4 bases, with 5 bases between them. Germline V CDR1 and CDR2: MGHDK, SYGVNS. The length of the CDR3 is 11 residues. The CDR3 loop is CASSAGYEQYF. As DNA, the CDR3 is TGTGCCAGCAGTGCGGGGTACGAGCAGTACTTC.

The chain carries TRBV7-3 and TRBJ1-1, with D maybe TRBD1 (6 bases). V was shortened by 4 bases and J by 3 bases, with 12 bases between the two germline ends. CDR1 SGHTA and CDR2 FQGTGA come from the germline V gene. CDR3 size: 14 residues. CDR3 amino acids: CASSSTGGDTEAFF. The CDR3 DNA follows: TGTGCCAGCAGCTCGACAGGCGGTGACACTGAAGCTTTCTTT.

The genes are TRBV7-9 and TRBJ2-1; tentative D call: TRBD2 (5 bases). This CDR3 is built from 15 residues. Germline assignment: CDR1 SEHNR and CDR2 FQNEAQ (reference sequence). Trimming shortened V by 5 bases and J by 0 bases, and 11 bases separated the two germline ends. Here the CDR3 reads CASSHNRGSYNEQFF. The CDR3 region has the DNA TGTGCCAGCAGCCATAATCGGGGCTCCTACAATGAGCAGTTCTTC. The whole variable domain, remainder taken from reference TRBV7-9 and TRBJ2-1, is DTGVSQNPRHKITKRGQNVTFRCDPISEHNRLYWYRQTLGQGPEFLTYFQNEAQLEKSRLLSDRFSAERPKGSFSTLEIQRTEQGDSAMYLCASSHNRGSYNEQFFGPGTRLTVL.

This clone has a single count. V and J are TRBV14 and TRBJ2-5, with D possibly matching TRBD2 (6 bases). Trimming removed 4 bases at V and 1 base at J, with 13 bases between. The germline V gene encodes CDR1 SGHDN and CDR2 FVKESK. The CDR3 runs to 15 residues. The CDR3 bases are TGTGCCAGCAGCCGCAGTCGGGACTCCCAAGAGACCCAGTACTTC. Residues: CASSRSRDSQETQYF.

The V and J genes are TRBV10-3 and TRBJ2-5; D is unresolved. The CDR3 is 12 amino acids. Trimming removed 5 bases at V and 1 base at J, with 5 bases between. The V gene's germline CDR1 is ENHRY and CDR2 SYGVKD. CDR3 sequence (DNA): TGTGCCATCAGTCTCACCCAAGAGACCCAGTACTTC. It is translated as CAISLTQETQYF.

The gene calls are TRBV5-1 and TRBJ2-7; D might be TRBD2 (6 bases). This CDR3 is 13 amino acids long. Trimming removed 2 bases at V and 5 bases at J, with 11 bases between. Germline-derived CDR1 and CDR2 are SGHRS and YFSETQ. The CDR3 region is CASSLSGYDEQYF. The CDR3 region has the DNA TGCGCCAGCAGCTTAAGCGGGTACGACGAGCAGTACTTC.

A single count supports this clone. The chain has TRBV4-1 and TRBJ1-1; the D is unclear. Trimming shortened V by 0 bases and J by 11 bases, and 10 bases separated the two germline ends. The CDR3 runs 12 residues. Germline V gene sequence: CDR1 MGHRA, CDR2 YSYEKL. For the CDR3, the DNA is TGCGCCAGCAGCCAAGAGACTGTCGGTGCTTTCTTT. Amino acids: CASSQETVGAFF.

This chain joins TRBV11-2 and TRBJ2-3; maybe TRBD2 (5 bases). The germline V gene encodes CDR1 SGHAT and CDR2 FQNNGV. Trimming left V 1 base short and J 4 bases short, with 15 bases between. CDR3 length equals 16 residues. CDR3 residues: CASSLVPGSLADTQYF. The DNA for the CDR3 is TGTGCCAGCAGCTTAGTTCCGGGGAGTCTGGCAGATACGCAGTATTTT.